The entry below describes one T cell receptor (beta chain). The antigen remains undetermined. The entry originates in a study of siplizumab effects on memory and regulatory T cells. Study-wide points: An assignable naive or memory phenotype was lacking in roughly 75-96% of proliferating CD4+ or CD8+ clones. Unstimulated subsets accounted for the mapping of only a minor share of the clones that were alloreactive. Memory T cells appeared less diverse than naive cells, which seemed to contribute substantially to alloresponse. In siplizumab cultures, the suppressive function of proliferating Tregs remained unconfirmed.

Germline CDR1 reads MNHEY; CDR2 reads SMNVEV (reference sequence). The V end was cut by 5 bases, the J end by 2 bases, with 22 bases between. The CDR3 spans 18 residues. Profiling relied on immunoSEQ multiplex PCR, and the TCRdb table lists in-frame clones only, not all of them. The table includes more than 85,000 clones, around 92% detected once. The receptor was derived from a human donor in good health. The sequenced material came from Tregs sorted from blood. The J gene is TRBJ1-3, the V gene TRBV27, with D maybe TRBD1 (5 bases). The CDR3 spells CASSQSRVGTGPGNTIYF. Here the CDR3 DNA reads TGTGCCAGCAGTCAGAGTAGGGTGGGGACGGGGCCTGGAAACACCATATATTTT.